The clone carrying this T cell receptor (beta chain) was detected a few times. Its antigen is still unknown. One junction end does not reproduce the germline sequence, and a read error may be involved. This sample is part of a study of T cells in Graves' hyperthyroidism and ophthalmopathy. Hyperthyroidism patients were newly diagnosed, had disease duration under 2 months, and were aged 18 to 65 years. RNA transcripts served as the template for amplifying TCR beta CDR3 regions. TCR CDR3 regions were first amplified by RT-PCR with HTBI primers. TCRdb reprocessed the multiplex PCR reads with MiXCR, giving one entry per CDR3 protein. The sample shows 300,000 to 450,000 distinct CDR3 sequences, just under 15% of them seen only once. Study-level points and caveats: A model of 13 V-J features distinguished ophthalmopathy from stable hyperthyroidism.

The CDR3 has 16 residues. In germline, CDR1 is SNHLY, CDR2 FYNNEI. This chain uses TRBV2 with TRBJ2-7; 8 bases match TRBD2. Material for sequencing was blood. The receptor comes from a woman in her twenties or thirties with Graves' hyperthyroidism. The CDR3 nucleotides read TGTGCCAGCACCAAAGGGATGGGACTAGGGACTTACGGGCAGTACTTC. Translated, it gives CASTKGMGLGTYGQYF.